The next 21 T cell receptor beta chains were all read from a single sample in a study of shared clonotypes between healthy human individuals. Naive CD8 populations comprised CD45RO-negative cells positively selected for CCR7, excluding terminally differentiated effector memory CD45RA+ cells. The assay was immunoSEQ multiplex PCR, and TCRdb's table has in-frame clones only and misses some. The sample lists hundreds of thousands of clones, about 90% seen once, with approximately 24% in the top ten. What was sequenced was naive CD8+ T cells sorted from blood. These receptor sequences come from a man younger than 40 in good health.

The chain uses TRBV5-6 and TRBJ2-7, with 11 positions matching TRBD2. V was pared by 1 base and J by 4 bases, with 1 base of the junction left unmatched. Germline V CDR1 and CDR2: SGHDT, YYEEEE. The CDR3 runs to 14 residues. DNA of the CDR3: TGTGCCAGCAGCTTGAGACTAGCGGGGTACGAGCAGTACTTC. As protein: CASSLRLAGYEQYF.

V usage is TRBV7-6 and J usage is TRBJ2-2, with D tentatively TRBD2 (6 bases). Germline CDR1 SGHVS, CDR2 FNYEAQ. Trimming left V 2 bases short and J 1 base short, with 23 bases between. This CDR3 comprises 20 residues. The CDR3 DNA reads TGTGCCAGCAGCTTAAGTCTAAGAAAGGGCGGGACGTTGAACACCGGGGAGCTGTTTTTT. Protein product: CASSLSLRKGGTLNTGELFF.

The V and J genes are TRBV27 and TRBJ2-7; TRBD2 might be the D (6 bases). Germline loops: CDR1 MNHEY, CDR2 SMNVEV (reference sequence). The CDR3 runs 14 residues. Deletions cut 3 bases from V and 4 bases from J, with 13 bases between. The DNA for the CDR3 is TGTGCCAGCAGTTTTCGGGGGATGGGGTACGAGCAGTACTTC. Amino acid sequence: CASSFRGMGYEQYF.

This chain links TRBV27 with TRBJ1-3; weak D call: TRBD1 (5 bases). CDR3 size: 14 residues. Germline CDR1 MNHEY, CDR2 SMNVEV (reference sequence). V was pared by 2 bases and J by 3 bases, with 8 bases between. CDR3 region: CASSLKGVGNTIYF. The CDR3 nucleotides are TGTGCCAGCAGTTTAAAAGGGGTTGGAAACACCATATATTTT.

The chain combines TRBV6-6 with TRBJ2-7; D is unresolved. V dropped 5 bases and J dropped 2 bases, with 10 bases sitting between them. The CDR3 sequence is 13 residues long. The V gene's germline CDR1 is MNHNY and CDR2 SVGAGI (reference sequence). The CDR3 reads CASSKAGAYEQYF. DNA for the CDR3: TGTGCCAGCAGTAAGGCAGGAGCCTACGAGCAGTACTTC.

The genes are TRBV7-9 and TRBJ2-7, with D tentatively TRBD1 (6 bases). The CDR3 has 15 residues. V lost 0 bases, J lost 3 bases, and 12 bases lay in between. Germline CDR1 SEHNR, CDR2 FQNEAQ (reference sequence). As DNA, the CDR3 is TGTGCCAGCAGCTTAGCTGATGGGACACTCTACGAGCAGTACTTC. Its protein is CASSLADGTLYEQYF.

The genes are TRBV13 and TRBJ2-7; D ambiguous. The CDR3 runs to 13 residues. Trimming removed 1 base from V and 0 bases from J, with 4 bases in between. In germline, CDR1 is PRHDT, CDR2 FYEKMQ (reference sequence). The CDR3 region has the DNA TGTGCCAGCAGCTTAGATGTCTCCTACGAGCAGTACTTC. It encodes CASSLDVSYEQYF.

The gene calls are TRBV10-3 and TRBJ2-2, with 9 bases that match TRBD2. J was trimmed by 3 bases and V by 3 bases; bases with no gene match: 5. The CDR3 extends over 16 amino acids. Looked up from germline, CDR1 is ENHRY and CDR2 is SYGVKD. CDR3 in amino acids: CAISDQREEYTGELFF. The CDR3 DNA is TGTGCCATCAGTGACCAGCGGGAGGAATACACCGGGGAGCTGTTTTTT.

The chain employs TRBV7-3 and TRBJ2-1; 10 nucleotides line up with TRBD2. Germline V gene sequence: CDR1 SGHTA, CDR2 FQGTGA. The V and J ends lost 2 bases and 5 bases, in that order; junction bases with no gene match: 0. The CDR3 covers 14 residues. The DNA of the CDR3 is TGTGCCAGCAGCTTACTAGCGGGAGACAATGAGCAGTTCTTC. It yields the protein CASSLLAGDNEQFF.

This sequence joins TRBV5-1 and TRBJ2-2, with 10 bases aligning to TRBD2. Trimming removed 8 bases from V and 5 bases from J; junction bases left unmatched: 9. The CDR3 length is 15 residues. CDR1 is SGHRS, CDR2 YFSETQ, per germline. CDR3: CASRGQREGTGELFF. CDR3 nucleotides: TGCGCCAGTCGAGGCCAGCGGGAGGGGACCGGGGAGCTGTTTTTT.

J is TRBJ1-1 and V is TRBV6-6; possibly TRBD1 for D (6 bases). The CDR3 length is 15 residues. Germline values: CDR1 MNHNY, CDR2 SVGAGI (reference sequence). Trimming left V 8 bases short and J 0 bases short, with 16 bases between. In DNA, the CDR3 is TGTGCCAGCGTGTATTCCTGGACAGTGAACACTGAAGCTTTCTTT. Translation gives CASVYSWTVNTEAFF.

J is TRBJ2-1 and V is TRBV11-2; no reliable D call. The V gene's germline CDR1 is SGHAT and CDR2 FQNNGV. The CDR3 consists of 13 residues. V lost 4 bases to trimming and J lost 3 bases, with 7 bases between them. CDR3 sequence: CASSSWDYNEQFF. CDR3 sequence (DNA): TGTGCCAGCAGCTCGTGGGACTACAATGAGCAGTTCTTC.

This clone was seen once. The chain uses TRBV28 and TRBJ1-5, with 8 bases identical to TRBD1. The CDR3 is made up of 17 amino acids. The V gene's germline CDR1 is MDHEN and CDR2 SYDVKM. The V and J ends lost 6 bases and 7 bases, in that order; junction bases with no gene match: 17. The CDR3 sequence: CASSPRNVQGAGQPQHF. CDR3 nucleotide sequence: TGTGCCAGCAGCCCCCGAAATGTTCAGGGGGCCGGACAGCCCCAGCATTTT.

This clone is a singleton in its sample. The chain joins TRBV10-1 to TRBJ2-5; D assignment may be TRBD1 or TRBD2 (5 bases each). The CDR3 sequence is 15 residues long. Per the germline V gene, CDR1 is WNHNN and CDR2 is SYGVQD (reference sequence). V dropped 2 bases and J dropped 1 base, with 11 bases sitting between them. This chain's CDR3 is CASSEIIGAQETQYF. In DNA, the CDR3 is TGCGCCAGCAGTGAGATAATCGGGGCCCAAGAGACCCAGTACTTC.

The V gene is TRBV6-1, the J gene TRBJ2-3; D is unclear. Per the germline V gene, CDR1 is MNHNS and CDR2 is SASEGT. The V and J ends lost 0 bases and 0 bases respectively, with 7 bases between them. The CDR3 sequence is 15 residues long. CDR3 residues: CASSEAGPSTDTQYF. The DNA for the CDR3 is TGTGCCAGCAGTGAAGCAGGACCGAGCACAGATACGCAGTATTTT.

The chain combines TRBV5-5 with TRBJ2-5, with 11 positions matching TRBD1. This CDR3 spans 15 amino acids. Per germline, CDR1 SGHKS and CDR2 YYEKEE (reference sequence). The V and J ends lost 2 bases and 5 bases, in that order; junction bases with no gene match: 5. CDR3 sequence reads: CASSFGTGGFETQYF. The CDR3 coding sequence is TGTGCCAGCAGCTTTGGGACAGGGGGTTTTGAGACCCAGTACTTC.

This clone was recorded only once. The genes are TRBV28 and TRBJ2-1, with 12 bases fitting TRBD2. Germline V CDR1 and CDR2: MDHEN, SYDVKM. V was clipped by 4 bases and J by 4 bases; unmatched bases: 5. The CDR3 has 16 residues. The CDR3 sequence: CASSSRLAGDYNEQFF. The DNA for the CDR3 is TGTGCCAGCAGTTCCAGACTAGCGGGGGATTACAATGAGCAGTTCTTC.

This chain connects TRBV4-1 to TRBJ2-7; 13 bases map to TRBD2. J gave up 4 bases and V 4 bases, and 4 bases lay outside the gene matches. The CDR3 totals 15 residues. The germline V gene encodes CDR1 MGHRA and CDR2 YSYEKL. CDR3 sequence (DNA): TGCGCCAGCAGCCGGCCGGGACTAGCGGGATACGAGCAGTACTTC. Its protein product is CASSRPGLAGYEQYF.

The V and J genes are TRBV29-1 and TRBJ2-7, with D tentatively TRBD2 (6 bases). The CDR3 spans 13 residues. The germline V gene has CDR1 SQVTM and CDR2 ANQGSEA. The V end was cut by 2 bases, the J end by 3 bases, with 11 bases between. CDR3 sequence (DNA): TGCAGCGTTGAATATACGGGAGACTACGAGCAGTACTTC. Translated: CSVEYTGDYEQYF.

The chain is built from TRBV7-8 and TRBJ2-3, with D unclear. With 9 bases removed from V and 0 bases from J, the gap between germline ends came to 10 bases. The CDR3 is 13 residues long. The V gene's germline CDR1 is SGHVS and CDR2 FQNEAQ. This CDR3 is CASKGGSTDTQYF. As DNA, the CDR3 is TGTGCCAGTAAAGGCGGTAGCACAGATACGCAGTATTTT. The full variable domain, its missing parts supplied by reference TRBV7-8 and TRBJ2-3, is GAGVSQSPRYKVAKRGQDVALRCDPISGHVSLFWYQQALGQGPEFLTYFQNEAQLDKSGLPSDRFFAERPEGSVSTLKIQRTQQEDSAVYLCASKGGSTDTQYFGPGTRLTVL.

J is TRBJ1-5 and V is TRBV11-2; D unclear. V was clipped by 0 bases and J by 7 bases, with 10 bases between them. Germline CDR1 reads SGHAT; CDR2 reads FQNNGV. This CDR3 has 14 residues. DNA of the CDR3: TGTGCCAGCAGCTTAGAGGGCTGGGAACAGCCCCAGCATTTT. Its translation is CASSLEGWEQPQHF.